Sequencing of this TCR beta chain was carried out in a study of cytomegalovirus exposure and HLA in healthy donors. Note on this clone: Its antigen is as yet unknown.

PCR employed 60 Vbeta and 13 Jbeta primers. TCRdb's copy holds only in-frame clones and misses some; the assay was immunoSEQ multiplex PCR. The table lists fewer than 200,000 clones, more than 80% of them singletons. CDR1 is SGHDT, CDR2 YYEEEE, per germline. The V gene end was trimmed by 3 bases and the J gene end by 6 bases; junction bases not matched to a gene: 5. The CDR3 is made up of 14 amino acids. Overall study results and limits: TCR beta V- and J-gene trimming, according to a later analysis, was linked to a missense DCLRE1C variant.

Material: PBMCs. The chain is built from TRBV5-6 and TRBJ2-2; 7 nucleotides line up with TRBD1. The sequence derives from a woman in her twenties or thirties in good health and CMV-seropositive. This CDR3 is CASSSTGWAGELFF. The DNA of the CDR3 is TGTGCCAGCAGCTCGACAGGGTGGGCCGGGGAGCTGTTTTTT.